The T cell receptor (beta chain) under discussion was sequenced for a study of cytomegalovirus exposure and HLA in healthy donors. Points from the study as a whole: CMV antigen specificity was confirmed in vitro for three CMV-associated chains. Within an earlier analysis, most TCR beta V segments proved productive either about 87% or about 30% of the time.

The PCR had 60 Vbeta and 13 Jbeta primers. TCRdb keeps only in-frame clones here, not all; method: immunoSEQ multiplex PCR. The ten top clones account for 0.9% to 1%, within a sample of 130,000 to 150,000 clones. V shed 6 bases and J 12 bases; nucleotides not matched to a gene: 14. Per the germline V gene, CDR1 is MNHEY and CDR2 is SVGAGI. This CDR3 comprises 13 residues. On this clone: Its specificity is unknown.

The sequenced sample consisted of PBMCs. The chain recombines TRBV6-5 with TRBJ2-7; TRBD1 agrees at 7 bases. This clonotype originated in a male donor in good health and CMV-seronegative. In DNA form, the CDR3 reads TGTGCCAGCAGGACAGGGTCTTCCTTAGTGCTGTACTTC. It codes for CASRTGSSLVLYF.